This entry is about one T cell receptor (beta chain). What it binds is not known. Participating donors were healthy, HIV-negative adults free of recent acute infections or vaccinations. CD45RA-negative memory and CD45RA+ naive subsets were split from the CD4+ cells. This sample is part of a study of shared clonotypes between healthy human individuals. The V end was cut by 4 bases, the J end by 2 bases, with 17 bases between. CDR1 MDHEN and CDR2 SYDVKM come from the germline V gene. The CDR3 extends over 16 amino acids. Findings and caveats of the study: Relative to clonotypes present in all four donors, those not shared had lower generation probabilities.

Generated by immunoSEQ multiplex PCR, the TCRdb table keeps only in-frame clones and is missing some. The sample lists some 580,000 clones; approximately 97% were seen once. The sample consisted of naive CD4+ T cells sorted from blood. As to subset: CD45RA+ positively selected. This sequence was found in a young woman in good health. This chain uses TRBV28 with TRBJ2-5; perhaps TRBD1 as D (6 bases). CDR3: CASSSPSRGHQETQYF. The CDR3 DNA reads TGTGCCAGCAGTTCCCCCTCTCGGGGACATCAAGAGACCCAGTACTTC.